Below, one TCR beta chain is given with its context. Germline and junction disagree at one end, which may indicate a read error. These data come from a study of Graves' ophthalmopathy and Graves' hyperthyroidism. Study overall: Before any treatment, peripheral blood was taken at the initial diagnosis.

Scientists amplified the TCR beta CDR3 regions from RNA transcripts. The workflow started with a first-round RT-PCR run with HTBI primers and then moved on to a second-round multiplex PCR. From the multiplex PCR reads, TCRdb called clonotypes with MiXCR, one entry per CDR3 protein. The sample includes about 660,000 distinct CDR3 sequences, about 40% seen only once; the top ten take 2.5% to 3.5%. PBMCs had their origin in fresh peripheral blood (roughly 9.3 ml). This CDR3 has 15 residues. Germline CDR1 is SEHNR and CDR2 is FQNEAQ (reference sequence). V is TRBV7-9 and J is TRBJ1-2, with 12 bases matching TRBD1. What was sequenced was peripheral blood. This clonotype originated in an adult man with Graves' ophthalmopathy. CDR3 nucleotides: TGCGCCAGCAGCCAAGTAGGGACAGGGGGCCATGGCTACACCTTC. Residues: CASSQVGTGGHGYTF.